This TCR beta chain came from a study of tumor-infiltrating lymphocytes in primary liver carcinoma. The table lists this clonotype with many counts. Its antigen remains unidentified. Alongside blood RNA obtained from unsorted whole blood, germline DNA was also extracted. Study-level results: Tumor region pairs shared more overlap than did tumor-adjacent and tumor-blood pairs.

cDNA specific to TCR beta was made from about 550 ng of total RNA, with a constant-region primer employed for priming. Generation of the TCR beta libraries relied on three nested multiplex PCR rounds using slightly modified ARM-PCR. In TCRdb, the multiplex PCR reads were re-called with MiXCR into one record per CDR3 protein. This table has 300,000 to 400,000 distinct CDR3 sequences, approximately 60% appearing once. The sequencing sample was made of peripheral blood. This receptor was identified in a man between 40 and 49 years old with primary liver carcinoma and hepatitis B virus infection.

CDR3 nucleotide sequence: TGTGCCAGCAGCTTGAGGATGGGTCGTAGCTCTGGAAACACCATATATTTT. Protein sequence: CASSLRMGRSSGNTIYF. The rearrangement uses TRBV13 and TRBJ1-3; D is uncertain. CDR1 PRHDT and CDR2 FYEKMQ come from the germline V gene (reference sequence). V shed 3 bases and J shed 0 bases, with 15 bases lying between them. The CDR3 has 17 amino acids.